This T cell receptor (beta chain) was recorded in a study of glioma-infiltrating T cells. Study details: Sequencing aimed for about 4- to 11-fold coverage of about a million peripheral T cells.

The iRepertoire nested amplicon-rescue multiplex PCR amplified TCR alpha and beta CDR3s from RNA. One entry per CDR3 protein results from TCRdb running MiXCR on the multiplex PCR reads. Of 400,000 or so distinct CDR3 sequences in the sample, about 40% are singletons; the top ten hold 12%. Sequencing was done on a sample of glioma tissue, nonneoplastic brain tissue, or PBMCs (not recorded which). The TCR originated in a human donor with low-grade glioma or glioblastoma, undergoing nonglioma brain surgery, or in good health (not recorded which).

The CDR3 region is CASSLGTRTSGANVLTF. The CDR3 DNA follows: TGCGCCAGCAGCCTAGGAACAAGGACCTCTGGGGCCAACGTCCTGACTTTC. The rearrangement joins TRBV4-1 to TRBJ2-6; no clear D gene. Germline lookup yields CDR1 MGHRA and CDR2 YSYEKL. V lost 4 bases, J lost 0 bases, and 13 bases lay in between. CDR3 length: 17 residues.